A single sample gave rise to the 29 T cell receptor beta chains below, sequenced in a study of vaccination effects on CD4 cells after COVID-19. Data came from immunoSEQ multiplex PCR; TCRdb stores just in-frame clones and leaves some out. There are tens of thousands of clones in the sample; 65% to 85% occur only once, and around 2.7% lies in the top ten. The ViraFEST assay expanded antigen-specific CD4+ T cells with viral peptide pools before sequencing. The authors isolated CD4+ T cells after roughly eleven days of culture. People in the vaccine group had not been infected with SARS-CoV-2 before, and their nucleocapsid antibodies were negative. These TCRs' antigens remain unknown. Sequenced material: CD4+ T cells from PBMCs cultured with HCoV-NL63 spike peptides, taken before COVID-19 vaccination. The receptors originated from a human donor who received a COVID-19 vaccine.

The DNA for the CDR3 is TGTGCCAGCAGTTCCCAGAAGGGGCGCTCTGGAAACACCATATATTTT. Encoded protein: CASSSQKGRSGNTIYF. The rearrangement links TRBV28 to TRBJ1-3; a possible D gene is TRBD1 (5 bases). V lost 4 bases and J 0 bases, leaving 13 bases between the germline ends. The CDR3 covers 16 residues. The germline CDR1 and CDR2 sequences are MDHEN and SYDVKM.

This chain links TRBV19 with TRBJ2-3; unclear D gene. Germline CDR1 reads LNHDA; CDR2 reads SQIVND (reference sequence). Deletions cut 4 bases from V and 0 bases from J, with 8 bases between. CDR3 length equals 14 residues. Written as DNA, the CDR3 is TGTGCCAGTAGTAGAGGATTTAGCACAGATACGCAGTATTTT. Protein product: CASSRGFSTDTQYF.

This clone was seen a handful of times. CDR3 sequence reads: CASSPPPGNDGELFF. The CDR3, as DNA: TGTGCCAGCAGCCCACCGCCGGGAAACGACGGGGAGCTGTTTTTT. This sequence joins TRBV5-4 and TRBJ2-2; D perhaps matches TRBD2 (5 bases). This CDR3 region has 15 residues. Trimming pared 4 bases from V and 7 bases from J, leaving 17 bases between. The germline V gene encodes CDR1 SGHNT and CDR2 YYREEE (reference sequence).

The V gene is TRBV7-2, the J gene TRBJ2-3, with D perhaps assigned TRBD1 or TRBD2 (6 bases each). CDR3 size: 14 residues. Trimming pared 5 bases from V and 6 bases from J, leaving 15 bases between. Germline V gene sequence: CDR1 SGHTA, CDR2 FQGNSA. The DNA of the CDR3 is TGTGCCAGCAGCGCCCATGGGGGGCCGGATACGCAGTATTTT. Translation gives CASSAHGGPDTQYF.

This clone was counted between two and nine times. V gene TRBV6-1 combines with J gene TRBJ1-5; D remains ambiguous. The germline CDR1 and CDR2 sequences are MNHNS and SASEGT. Trimming shortened V by 0 bases and J by 10 bases, and 13 bases separated the two germline ends. The CDR3 length is 14 residues. The CDR3 region is CASSEALAAYPQHF. CDR3 coding DNA: TGTGCCAGCAGTGAAGCGCTGGCAGCCTATCCCCAGCATTTT.

The chain is built from TRBV5-4 and TRBJ2-7; 7 bases agree with TRBD1. This CDR3 spans 15 amino acids. V lost 1 base and J lost 0; bases outside the gene matches: 4. Germline CDR1 SGHNT, CDR2 YYREEE (reference sequence). CDR3 in amino acids: CASSLTGATSYEQYV. CDR3 nucleotides: TGTGCCAGCAGCTTGACAGGGGCCACCTCCTACGAGCAGTACGTC.

This clone came up once. This chain links TRBV7-9 with TRBJ1-3; D remains unclear. This CDR3 is 16 amino acids long. Germline CDR1 is SEHNR and CDR2 is FQNEAQ (reference sequence). The V end lost 1 base, the J end lost 3 bases, and 13 bases lay between the germline ends. CDR3 DNA sequence: TGTGCCAGCAGCTTAGATATAGGGAGAATTGGAAACACCATATATTTT. It codes for CASSLDIGRIGNTIYF.

The genes are TRBV5-4 and TRBJ2-3, with D possibly TRBD2 on 6 matching bases. This CDR3 comprises 15 residues. From germline, CDR1 is SGHNT and CDR2 YYREEE (reference sequence). Trimming cost V 4 bases and J 5 bases, with 17 bases left between them. CDR3 coding DNA: TGTGCCAGCAGCCAGAGGAGGGGATCTGGAGATACGCAGTATTTT. This sequence encodes CASSQRRGSGDTQYF.

The gene calls are TRBV19 and TRBJ2-5; D unresolved. V lost 3 bases and J 5 bases, leaving 10 bases between the germline ends. The CDR3 spans 13 residues. Germline CDR1 reads LNHDA; CDR2 reads SQIVND (reference sequence). CDR3 DNA sequence: TGTGCCAGTAGTATCCGTAGAAAGGAGACCCAGTACTTC. Its protein product is CASSIRRKETQYF.

The V call is TRBV5-4, the J call TRBJ2-1; D possibly uses TRBD1 or TRBD2 (5 bases each). Trimming shortened V by 4 bases and J by 3 bases, and 14 bases separated the two germline ends. Germline CDR1 SGHNT, CDR2 YYREEE (reference sequence). The CDR3 extends over 15 amino acids. The DNA of the CDR3 is TGTGCCAGCAGCACCGGGACCAATGTCTACAATGAGCAGTTCTTC. The encoded protein is CASSTGTNVYNEQFF.

The genes are TRBV12-3 or TRBV12-4 and TRBJ1-5; D is unclear. V lost 7 bases to trimming and J lost 5 bases, with 12 bases between them. This CDR3 has 13 amino acids. CDR3: CASTRRGYQPQHF. CDR3 nucleotides: TGTGCCAGCACCCGGCGGGGTTATCAGCCCCAGCATTTT.

This clone was seen a handful of times. The chain is built from TRBV7-2 and TRBJ2-2; D is perhaps TRBD1 (5 bases). The V and J ends lost 5 bases and 1 base respectively, with 8 bases between them. The CDR3 is 14 residues long. The germline gives CDR1 SGHTA, CDR2 FQGNSA. The CDR3 sequence: CASSPGQNTGELFF. CDR3 DNA sequence: TGTGCCAGCAGCCCCGGACAGAACACCGGGGAGCTGTTTTTT.

This chain connects TRBV18 to TRBJ2-1, with a possible D match to TRBD2 (5 bases). Germline-derived CDR1 and CDR2 are KGHSH and LQKENI. V was clipped by 3 bases and J by 7 bases, with 16 bases between them. The CDR3 length is 15 residues. DNA of the CDR3: TGTGCCAGCTCACCTCCGGGCAGGCCGGGGAATGAGCAGTTCTTC. Translated, it gives CASSPPGRPGNEQFF.

V and J are TRBV5-8 and TRBJ2-4, with TRBD2 matching over 8 bases. The germline V gene has CDR1 SGHTS and CDR2 YDEGEE. CDR3 size: 18 residues. V shed 0 bases and J 4 bases; nucleotides not matched to a gene: 12. The CDR3 sequence is CASSLAVERGPYKNIQYF. CDR3 sequence (DNA): TGTGCCAGCAGCTTGGCCGTCGAGCGGGGGCCCTATAAAAACATTCAGTACTTC.

The V gene is TRBV19, the J gene TRBJ1-5; tentatively, D is TRBD1 (5 bases). The CDR3 length is 14 residues. The V and J ends lost 10 bases and 5 bases respectively, with 18 bases between them. The germline gives CDR1 LNHDA, CDR2 SQIVND (reference sequence). The DNA of the CDR3 is TGTGCCACCGCCCCCAGGGTTCGGGATCAGCCCCAGCATTTT. Amino acid sequence: CATAPRVRDQPQHF.

The chain employs TRBV5-1 and TRBJ1-5, with 12 bases matching TRBD1. The CDR3 has 18 amino acids. Per the germline V gene, CDR1 is SGHRS and CDR2 is YFSETQ. V was pared by 4 bases and J by 0 bases, with 8 bases of the junction left unmatched. The CDR3 loop reads CASSQGTGGEFSNQPQHF. The CDR3 bases are TGCGCCAGCAGCCAAGGGACAGGGGGCGAATTTAGCAATCAGCCCCAGCATTTT.

This CDR3 is CASSSGTTNKNIQYF. Here the CDR3 DNA reads TGTGCCAGTAGTTCTGGGACAACAAACAAAAACATTCAGTACTTC. This rearrangement joins TRBV19 to TRBJ2-4; D is perhaps TRBD1 (6 bases). The germline CDR1 and CDR2 sequences are LNHDA and SQIVND (reference sequence). This CDR3 comprises 15 residues. The V end was cut by 5 bases, the J end by 3 bases, with 14 bases between.

The chain joins TRBV28 to TRBJ1-4; no clear D gene. CDR1 MDHEN and CDR2 SYDVKM come from the germline V gene. The V end was cut by 3 bases, the J end by 7 bases, with 9 bases between. The CDR3 consists of 13 residues. The CDR3 DNA reads as TGTGCCAGCAGTTTCGGGTTGATTGAAAAACTGTTTTTT. Residues: CASSFGLIEKLFF.

The chain combines TRBV12-3 or TRBV12-4 with TRBJ1-5; no firm D call. The V end lost 2 bases, the J end lost 0 bases, and 2 bases lay between the germline ends. The CDR3 runs to 13 residues. In nucleotides, the CDR3 is TGTGCCAGCAGTTTATATAGCAATCAGCCCCAGCATTTT. Protein product: CASSLYSNQPQHF.

V usage is TRBV2 and J usage is TRBJ1-5; D unclear. The CDR3 runs to 11 residues. Germline CDR1 reads SNHLY; CDR2 reads FYNNEI. Trimming took 3 bases from V and 5 from J, leaving 2 bases between them. The CDR3 bases are TGTGCCAGCAGTGACGATCAGCCCCAGCATTTT. Translating gives CASSDDQPQHF. Based on the CDR3 plus reference TRBV2 and TRBJ1-5, the full variable domain is EPEVTQTPSHQVTQMGQEVILRCVPISNHLYFYWYRQILGQKVEFLVSFYNNEISEKSEIFDDQFSVERPDGSNFTLKIRSTKLEDSAMYFCASSDDQPQHFGDGTRLSIL.

This clone was seen once. The rearrangement uses TRBV24-1 and TRBJ2-5, with D unresolved. The length of the CDR3 is 13 residues. V was cut by 1 base and J by 5 bases, with 7 bases left in between. The germline V gene encodes CDR1 KGHDR and CDR2 SFDVKD. The CDR3 DNA is TGTGCCACCAGTGATTTTTTCCCGGAGACCCAGTACTTC. Amino acids: CATSDFFPETQYF.

The V and J genes are TRBV2 and TRBJ2-1; D ambiguous. The CDR3 has 14 residues. V lost 1 base to trimming and J lost 7 bases, with 11 bases between them. Germline CDR1 SNHLY, CDR2 FYNNEI. In DNA form, the CDR3 reads TGTGCCAGCAGTGAAGGGGCTAGTAAAAATGAGCAGTTCTTC. Translation gives CASSEGASKNEQFF.

V is TRBV28 and J is TRBJ1-5; TRBD1 agrees at 11 bases. Trimming took 3 bases from V and 6 from J; bases not matched to a gene: 4. The germline V gene has CDR1 MDHEN and CDR2 SYDVKM. The CDR3 length is 15 residues. The CDR3 nucleotides read TGTGCCAGCAGTTTGGGACAGGGGGTCCGTCAGCCCCAGCATTTT. Residues: CASSLGQGVRQPQHF.

The gene calls are TRBV12-5 and TRBJ1-4; D may be TRBD1 (5 bases). The germline gives CDR1 LGHNT, CDR2 FRNRAP. CDR3 length: 17 residues. Trimming removed 1 base from V and 4 bases from J, with 16 bases in between. The DNA of the CDR3 is TGTGCTAGTGGTTTGGCCACAGGACCGAGTTTTAATGAAAAACTGTTTTTT. Translation gives CASGLATGPSFNEKLFF. The full variable domain, its missing parts supplied by reference TRBV12-5 and TRBJ1-4, is DARVTQTPRHKVTEMGQEVTMRCQPILGHNTVFWYRQTMMQGLELLAYFRNRAPLDDSGMPKDRFSAEMPDATLATLKIQPSEPRDSAVYFCASGLATGPSFNEKLFFGSGTQLSVL.

The J gene is TRBJ1-1, the V gene TRBV5-1; 10 bases line up with TRBD1. The junction had 9 bases not matched to a gene; V was cut back by 6 bases and J by 4 bases. This CDR3 region has 15 residues. The germline CDR1 and CDR2 sequences are SGHRS and YFSETQ. The DNA of the CDR3 is TGCGCCAGCACCCTAACGACAGGGGGCGGCACTGAAGCTTTCTTT. Encoded protein: CASTLTTGGGTEAFF.

In this sample, this clone turned up a few times. The chain links TRBV7-9 to TRBJ1-1; 8 nucleotides match TRBD1. CDR1 is SEHNR, CDR2 FQNEAQ, per germline (reference sequence). The CDR3 has 15 amino acids. Trimming at V came to 4 bases and at J to 1 base, leaving 5 bases not matched to a gene. Here the CDR3 reads CASSSSGTGNTEAFF. CDR3 in DNA: TGTGCCAGCAGCTCCTCCGGGACAGGGAACACTGAAGCTTTCTTT.

The chain employs TRBV5-1 and TRBJ2-5; 7 bases are shared with TRBD2. V dropped 5 bases and J dropped 4; count of bases not matched to a gene: 11. Germline V gene sequence: CDR1 SGHRS, CDR2 YFSETQ. The CDR3 sequence is 15 residues long. The CDR3 nucleotides are TGCGCCAGCAGACGGATTGGATCGGGGGGAGAGACCCAGTACTTC. Translation gives CASRRIGSGGETQYF. The full variable domain, in which reference TRBV5-1 and TRBJ2-5 provide the parts outside the CDR3, is KAGVTQTPRYLIKTRGQQVTLSCSPISGHRSVSWYQQTPGQGLQFLFEYFSETQRNKGNFPGRFSGRQFSNSRSEMNVSTLELGDSALYLCASRRIGSGGETQYFGPGTRLLVL.

This clone was picked up one time. The chain has TRBV20-1 and TRBJ2-1; 9 bases fit TRBD2. Germline V lookup: CDR1 DFQATT, CDR2 SNEGSKA (reference sequence). The CDR3 has 14 amino acids. V shed 6 bases, J shed 4 bases, and the junction held 7 bases outside the gene matches. The CDR3 region has the DNA TGCAGTGCAAGTAGCGGGGGCCAGTACAATGAGCAGTTCTTC. It encodes CSASSGGQYNEQFF.

This chain connects TRBV3-1 (or the pseudogene TRBV3-2) to TRBJ1-6; 7 nucleotides line up with TRBD1. The CDR3 length is 15 residues. Germline-derived CDR1 and CDR2 are LGHDT and YNNKEL (reference sequence). Trimming took 3 bases from V and 7 from J; bases not matched to a gene: 6. The CDR3 protein is CASSQVGTANSPLHF. CDR3 DNA sequence: TGTGCCAGCAGCCAGGTCGGGACAGCGAATTCACCCCTCCACTTT.